The 11 T cell receptor beta chains reported below all come from one sample, sequenced in a study of T cells in narcolepsy. Some clones are missing from TCRdb's copy, which holds only in-frame ones; the method was immunoSEQ multiplex PCR. The sample consists of tens of thousands of clones, about four fifths of them appearing once. What was sequenced was CD45RA- memory CD4+ T cells from PBMCs. The receptors were gathered from a human donor with narcolepsy.

The CDR3 here is CASRRTSGVGQGFF. CDR3 in DNA: TGTGCCAGCAGGCGGACTAGCGGGGTCGGCCAGGGGTTCTTC. The J gene is TRBJ2-1, the V gene TRBV7-8, with 12 positions matching TRBD2. The CDR3 is 14 residues long. The ends lost 6 bases at V and 15 bases at J; junction bases unmatched: 12. In germline, CDR1 is SGHVS, CDR2 FQNEAQ. Combining the CDR3 with reference TRBV7-8 and TRBJ2-1 gives the whole variable domain GAGVSQSPRYKVAKRGQDVALRCDPISGHVSLFWYQQALGQGPEFLTYFQNEAQLDKSGLPSDRFFAERPEGSVSTLKIQRTQQEDSAVYLCASRRTSGVGQGFFGPGTRLTVL.

This chain links TRBV27 with TRBJ1-2, with no clear D. With 1 base removed from V and 8 bases from J, the gap between germline ends came to 14 bases. CDR1 and CDR2 (germline): MNHEY, SMNVEV (reference sequence). This CDR3 contains 14 residues. CDR3 in DNA: TGTGCCAGCAGTTTATACCCCCCTCTAAGGGGCTACACCTTC. Translation: CASSLYPPLRGYTF.

V and J are TRBV7-3 and TRBJ2-7, with TRBD2 identical over 9 bases. The CDR3 covers 14 residues. After removal of 3 bases from V and 6 bases from J, the junction contained 6 bases not matched to a gene. Germline V gene sequence: CDR1 SGHTA, CDR2 FQGTGA. Here the CDR3 DNA reads TGTGCCAGCAGCTTGGCGGGAGGGCCTTCCGAGCAGTACTTC. Residues: CASSLAGGPSEQYF.

This sequence joins TRBV15 and TRBJ2-3; D gene uncertain. This CDR3 comprises 12 residues. CDR1 is LNHNV and CDR2 is YYDKDF in the germline V gene (reference sequence). V lost 9 bases and J 4 bases, leaving 11 bases between the germline ends. CDR3 protein: CATTAGADTQYF. In DNA, the CDR3 is TGTGCCACTACCGCTGGCGCAGATACGCAGTATTTT.

The rearrangement links TRBV28 to TRBJ1-5, with D tentatively TRBD1 (6 bases). Trimming took 5 bases from V and 2 from J, leaving 13 bases between them. In germline, CDR1 is MDHEN, CDR2 SYDVKM. The CDR3 runs 15 residues. Written as DNA, the CDR3 is TGTGCCAGCAGTGGGGGAGGGGGACGCAATCAGCCCCAGCATTTT. Protein sequence: CASSGGGGRNQPQHF.

The chain employs TRBV7-9 and TRBJ1-2; D is undetermined. Trimming removed 6 bases at V and 3 bases at J, with 11 bases between. CDR3 size: 13 residues. The germline gives CDR1 SEHNR, CDR2 FQNEAQ (reference sequence). CDR3 DNA: TGTGCCAGCAGACCCGTCGGGGACTATGGCTACACCTTC. Translating gives CASRPVGDYGYTF.

The gene calls are TRBV5-1 and TRBJ1-5; 8 nucleotides line up with TRBD1. The CDR3 loop spans 15 amino acids. With V trimmed by 1 base and J by 6 bases, 6 bases remained unmatched. In germline, CDR1 is SGHRS, CDR2 YFSETQ. The CDR3, as DNA: TGCGCCAGCAGCTTGCAGGGACAGGAGGGTCAGCCCCAGCATTTT. It codes for CASSLQGQEGQPQHF.

The rearrangement joins TRBV19 to TRBJ1-2; D perhaps matches TRBD1 (6 bases). The V gene lost 4 bases and the J gene lost 5 bases, with 17 bases spanning the gap. Germline V gene sequence: CDR1 LNHDA, CDR2 SQIVND (reference sequence). CDR3 length equals 15 residues. The CDR3 coding sequence is TGTGCCAGTAGTAGACAGGCGGCGGATTTATATGGCTACACCTTC. Amino acids: CASSRQAADLYGYTF.

This clone is medium-sized in the sample. The rearrangement uses TRBV7-2 and TRBJ1-5; no clear D gene. The CDR3 contains 15 residues. Germline-derived CDR1 and CDR2 are SGHTA and FQGNSA. Trimming left V 1 base short and J 6 bases short, with 13 bases between. CDR3 residues: CASSLVHKGGQPQHF. The CDR3 bases are TGTGCCAGCAGCTTAGTGCACAAGGGTGGTCAGCCCCAGCATTTT. Full variable domain (remainder filled in from reference TRBV7-2 and TRBJ1-5): GAGVSQSPSNKVTEKGKDVELRCDPISGHTALYWYRQSLGQGLEFLIYFQGNSAPDKSGLPSDRFSAERTGGSVSTLTIQRTQQEDSAVYLCASSLVHKGGQPQHFGDGTRLSIL.

The chain is built from TRBV27 and TRBJ2-2, with a weak D call TRBD1 (5 bases). Germline values: CDR1 MNHEY, CDR2 SMNVEV (reference sequence). Trimming removed 3 bases from V and 9 bases from J, with 11 bases in between. This CDR3 spans 13 amino acids. CDR3 amino acids: CASSFRDGRELFF. CDR3 sequence (DNA): TGTGCCAGCAGTTTCAGGGATGGCCGGGAGCTGTTTTTT.

V is TRBV28 and J is TRBJ2-1; 9 bases fit TRBD2. With 2 bases clipped from V and 3 bases from J, the junction kept 5 bases outside the gene matches. CDR3 size: 16 residues. Looked up from germline, CDR1 is MDHEN and CDR2 is SYDVKM. The CDR3 region has the DNA TGTGCCAGCAGTTTAAGTCTAGCGGGGCGCTACAATGAGCAGTTCTTC. Its translation is CASSLSLAGRYNEQFF.